This is a list of T cell receptor beta chains from one sample in a study of blood T cells in healthy people across ages. TCRdb fed the 5' RACE reads into MiXCR, producing one record per CDR3 protein. The sample gives about 1.1 million distinct CDR3 sequences, approximately 38% of which show up once; about an eighth is in the top ten. The material sequenced was blood. Source of these receptors: a man between 18 and 29 years old in good health. The CDR3 runs from the conserved cysteine through the conserved F or W. Fields, in order: J gene, V gene, clone size, D gene, CDR3 protein, CDR3 DNA. D genes are given only for firm matches. A row's size may be missing; if present it is once, few, many or a size class.

J: TRBJ1-2; V: TRBV7-8; size: .; D: TRBD1; CDR3: CASSFIIRDSNYGYTF; DNA: TGTGCCAGCAGCTTTATAATCCGGGACAGCAACTATGGCTACACCTTC
J: TRBJ1-1; V: TRBV7-2; size: .; D: .; CDR3: CASSSPVNTEAFF; DNA: TGTGCCAGCAGCTCGCCAGTTAACACTGAAGCTTTCTTT
J: TRBJ1-3; V: TRBV20-1; size: .; D: .; CDR3: CSARDQGNTIYF; DNA: TGCAGTGCTAGAGATCAAGGAAACACCATATATTTT
J: TRBJ1-2; V: TRBV6-5; size: .; D: .; CDR3: CASSYSKRGRYGYTF; DNA: TGTGCCAGCAGTTACTCGAAACGAGGCCGCTATGGCTACACCTTC
J: TRBJ2-4; V: TRBV20-1; size: .; D: TRBD1; CDR3: CSAGRDSIAKNIQYF; DNA: TGCAGTGCCGGCCGGGACAGTATAGCCAAAAACATTCAGTACTTC
J: TRBJ2-3; V: TRBV4-2; size: few; D: .; CDR3: CASSQDSTGGDTQYF; DNA: TGTGCCAGCAGCCAAGATTCTACCGGGGGAGATACGCAGTATTTT
J: TRBJ2-7; V: TRBV20-1; size: few; D: .; CDR3: CSARSGRNYEQYF; DNA: TGCAGTGCTAGATCTGGACGGAACTACGAGCAGTACTTC
J: TRBJ1-2; V: TRBV6-2/TRBV6-3; size: .; D: .; CDR3: CASSYRRQGSFDYGYTF; DNA: TGTGCCAGCAGTTACCGTCGGCAGGGGAGTTTCGACTATGGCTACACCTTC
J: TRBJ2-1; V: TRBV20-1; size: .; D: TRBD2; CDR3: CSAWTSGVYEQFF; DNA: TGCAGTGCCTGGACTAGCGGGGTCTATGAGCAGTTCTTC
J: TRBJ2-7; V: TRBV11-2; size: .; D: .; CDR3: CASSLTGLDYEQYF; DNA: TGTGCCAGCAGCTTGACAGGCCTGGACTACGAGCAGTACTTC
J: TRBJ1-1; V: TRBV10-3; size: few; D: .; CDR3: CAISSSGGTNTEAFF; DNA: TGTGCCATCAGTTCCAGCGGAGGGACGAACACTGAAGCTTTCTTT
J: TRBJ1-6; V: TRBV20-1; size: .; D: .; CDR3: CSAMLGTANSPLHF; DNA: TGCAGTGCTATGCTCGGGACGGCTAATTCACCCCTCCACTTT
J: TRBJ2-5; V: TRBV2; size: few; D: TRBD2; CDR3: CASNLGTSGVETQYF; DNA: TGTGCCAGCAACCTTGGGACTAGCGGGGTAGAGACCCAGTACTTC
J: TRBJ2-1; V: TRBV20-1; size: .; D: TRBD2; CDR3: CSAFIAGGSYNEQFF; DNA: TGCAGTGCTTTTATAGCGGGGGGCTCCTACAATGAGCAGTTCTTC
J: TRBJ1-2; V: TRBV29-1; size: .; D: .; CDR3: CSVERVHGYTF; DNA: TGCAGCGTTGAACGTGTTCATGGCTACACCTTC
J: TRBJ2-3; V: TRBV9; size: few; D: .; CDR3: CASSVALDLLGTDTQYF; DNA: TGTGCCAGCAGCGTAGCTTTGGACTTATTGGGCACAGATACGCAGTATTTT
J: TRBJ2-4; V: TRBV13; size: .; D: TRBD1; CDR3: CAGSLARTRDRKNIQYF; DNA: TGTGCCGGCAGCTTAGCCAGGACTCGGGACAGAAAAAACATTCAGTACTTC
J: TRBJ1-2; V: TRBV4-3; size: .; D: TRBD1; CDR3: CASNPGQVPLSGYTF; DNA: TGCGCCAGCAACCCAGGACAGGTTCCACTCTCTGGCTACACCTTC
J: TRBJ2-5; V: TRBV11-1; size: few; D: .; CDR3: CASSLAAGWETQYF; DNA: TGTGCCAGCAGCTTAGCGGCAGGGTGGGAGACCCAGTACTTC
J: TRBJ2-1; V: TRBV15; size: .; D: .; CDR3: CATSRTGRSSYNEQFF; DNA: TGTGCCACCAGCCGAACTGGACGAAGCTCCTACAATGAGCAGTTCTTC